A single sample is the source of the 21 T cell receptor beta chains below, sequenced in a study of T cells in Graves' hyperthyroidism and ophthalmopathy. TCR beta CDR3 regions were amplified from RNA. The HTBI primer set served for first-round RT-PCR of the TCR CDR3. TCRdb ran MiXCR on the multiplex PCR reads and lists one entry per CDR3 protein. The sample lists around 350,000 distinct CDR3 sequences, 15% to 18% occurring once. Sequencing input: blood. The source is a woman under 30 with Graves' hyperthyroidism that later progressed to Graves' ophthalmopathy.

Remarks on this clonotype: One end of the junction is discordant with germline, which a read error may explain. Written as DNA, the CDR3 is TGTGCCAGCTCACCAATAGGCGATAGCAATCAGCCCCTGCATTTT. It encodes CASSPIGDSNQPLHF. The chain recombines TRBV18 with TRBJ1-5; D is uncertain. Germline V gives CDR1 KGHSH, CDR2 LQKENI. CDR3 length: 15 amino acids.

This clonotype was recorded a few times. The gene calls are TRBV6-2 or TRBV6-3 and TRBJ2-7; TRBD2 might be the D (6 bases). Trimming left V 5 bases short and J 5 bases short, with 13 bases between. Per germline, CDR1 MNHEY and CDR2 SVGEGT. This CDR3 is 13 amino acids long. The CDR3 sequence: CASSDASDDEQYF. The CDR3 nucleotides are TGTGCCAGCAGTGACGCTAGCGACGACGAGCAGTACTTC.

This clonotype was seen repeatedly, ten times or more. V is TRBV3-1 and J is TRBJ2-2, with D perhaps TRBD2 (6 bases). CDR1 is LGHDT and CDR2 is YNNKEL in the germline V gene (reference sequence). The CDR3 has 15 residues. Deletions cut 5 bases from V and 6 bases from J, with 16 bases between. CDR3 amino acids: CASSAPGLMSGELFF. CDR3 coding DNA: TGTGCCAGCAGCGCACCGGGACTCATGTCCGGGGAGCTGTTTTTT.

In this sample, this clonotype turned up many times. This chain uses TRBV3-1 with TRBJ2-7, with D unresolved. The CDR3 contains 12 residues. Trimming took off 4 bases at V and 3 bases at J, with 7 bases between the two ends. Germline V gives CDR1 LGHDT, CDR2 YNNKEL (reference sequence). DNA for the CDR3: TGTGCCAGCAGCCCCGGGTACTACGAGCAGTACTTC. Its translation is CASSPGYYEQYF.

This clonotype showed up many times. V and J are TRBV27 and TRBJ2-5; D is unclear. Trimming pared 5 bases from V and 5 bases from J, leaving 12 bases between. The germline CDR1 and CDR2 sequences are MNHEY and SMNVEV (reference sequence). This CDR3 contains 13 residues. CDR3 DNA: TGTGCCAGCAGTCCTCGGATCTGGGAGACCCAGTACTTC. This codes for CASSPRIWETQYF.

This clonotype was seen repeatedly, ten times or more. The chain uses TRBV6-2 or TRBV6-3 and TRBJ2-7, with D unclear. V lost 0 bases and J lost 3, with 15 bases in between. CDR3 length equals 16 residues. Germline lookup yields CDR1 MNHEY and CDR2 SVGEGT. This CDR3 reads CASSYSGLRTLYEQYF. The CDR3 nucleotides are TGTGCCAGCAGTTACTCGGGGTTACGGACCCTCTACGAGCAGTACTTC.

This clonotype was seen at least ten times. V is TRBV27 and J is TRBJ2-5; 10 nucleotides agree with TRBD2. Trimming took 6 bases from V and 7 from J; bases not matched to a gene: 8. CDR3 size: 14 residues. Germline CDR1 reads MNHEY; CDR2 reads SMNVEV (reference sequence). CDR3 sequence: CASSLAGESRTQYF. In nucleotides, the CDR3 is TGTGCCAGCAGCCTAGCGGGAGAGTCGAGGACCCAGTACTTC.

The chain uses TRBV12-3 or TRBV12-4 and TRBJ2-1; 13 nucleotides line up with TRBD2. Trimming cost V 2 bases and J 3 bases; bases outside gene matches: 1. There are 16 residues in the CDR3. CDR3 coding DNA: TGTGCCAGCAGTTTAACTAGCGGGAGGGACTACAATGAGCAGTTCTTC. It translates to CASSLTSGRDYNEQFF.

This clonotype was detected a few times. This rearrangement joins TRBV12-3 or TRBV12-4 to TRBJ1-5; perhaps TRBD1 as D (6 bases). The CDR3 runs 14 residues. Deletions cut 3 bases from V and 7 bases from J, with 13 bases between. The CDR3 sequence: CASSLGHYNQPQHF. The CDR3 DNA is TGTGCCAGCAGTTTGGGACATTACAACCAGCCCCAGCATTTT.

This clonotype was seen repeatedly, ten times or more. The V gene is TRBV28, the J gene TRBJ2-4; unclear D gene. CDR1 MDHEN and CDR2 SYDVKM come from the germline V gene. This CDR3 has 14 residues. Trimming shortened V by 4 bases and J by 0 bases, and 7 bases separated the two germline ends. In DNA form, the CDR3 reads TGTGCCAGCAGTTCCAGAAAAGCCAAAAACATTCAGTACTTC. Translating it yields CASSSRKAKNIQYF. Supplemented by reference TRBV28 and TRBJ2-4, the full variable domain reads DVKVTQSSRYLVKRTGEKVFLECVQDMDHENMFWYRQDPGLGLRLIYFSYDVKMKEKGDIPEGYSVSREKKERFSLILESASTNQTSMYLCASSSRKAKNIQYFGAGTRLSVL.

The CDR3 loop reads CASSPPGFRTEAFF. CDR3 sequence (DNA): TGTGCCAGCTCACCACCCGGCTTTAGAACTGAAGCTTTCTTT. This chain joins TRBV18 and TRBJ1-1; D is ambiguous. Trimming stripped 0 bases from V and 5 bases from J, with 10 bases between. Germline V lookup: CDR1 KGHSH, CDR2 LQKENI. This CDR3 comprises 14 residues. Supplemented by reference TRBV18 and TRBJ1-1, the full variable domain reads NAGVMQNPRHLVRRRGQEARLRCSPMKGHSHVYWYRQLPEEGLKFMVYLQKENIIDESGMPKERFSAEFPKEGPSILRIQQVVRGDSAAYFCASSPPGFRTEAFFGQGTRLTVV.

This clonotype was seen at least ten times. The V call is TRBV7-9, the J call TRBJ2-7; no definite D call. Between the trimmed V and J ends, which lost 5 bases and 4 bases, there was a span of 15 bases. In germline, CDR1 is SEHNR, CDR2 FQNEAQ (reference sequence). This CDR3 has 14 residues. The CDR3 DNA reads as TGTGCCAGCAGCCTCTCCCTGTCGGAATACGAGCAGTACTTC. This encodes CASSLSLSEYEQYF.

The sample holds a few counts of this clonotype. The rearrangement links TRBV10-3 to TRBJ2-7, with D uncertain. V was shortened by 4 bases and J by 3 bases, with 7 bases between the two germline ends. The CDR3 is made up of 12 amino acids. Germline CDR1 ENHRY, CDR2 SYGVKD. CDR3 residues: CAISGHSYEQYF. CDR3 nucleotides: TGTGCCATCAGTGGGCACAGCTACGAGCAGTACTTC.

This clonotype was seen more than once but under ten times. The genes are TRBV6-1 and TRBJ2-5; TRBD2 aligns across 9 bases. The CDR3 runs to 14 residues. From germline, CDR1 is MNHNS and CDR2 SASEGT. The junction had 9 bases not matched to a gene; V was cut back by 8 bases and J by 5 bases. This chain's CDR3 is CASERGARGETQYF. DNA of the CDR3: TGTGCCAGCGAGCGGGGGGCGCGAGGGGAGACCCAGTACTTC.

This clonotype was seen a few times. The chain couples TRBV28 to TRBJ2-7, with 14 bases aligning to TRBD2. The CDR3 loop spans 17 amino acids. Germline loops: CDR1 MDHEN, CDR2 SYDVKM. The trim removed 5 bases at V and 1 base at J, leaving 7 bases unmatched. The DNA of the CDR3 is TGTGCCAGCAGTCCGGGACTAGCGGGAGAATTGTCCTACGAGCAGTACTTC. Translating it yields CASSPGLAGELSYEQYF. Drawing the rest from reference TRBV28 and TRBJ2-7, the complete variable domain is DVKVTQSSRYLVKRTGEKVFLECVQDMDHENMFWYRQDPGLGLRLIYFSYDVKMKEKGDIPEGYSVSREKKERFSLILESASTNQTSMYLCASSPGLAGELSYEQYFGPGTRLTVT.

This clonotype has ten or more counts. The V gene is TRBV28, the J gene TRBJ2-7; 8 nucleotides align to TRBD2. Trimming cost V 3 bases and J 3 bases; bases outside gene matches: 7. CDR1 is MDHEN, CDR2 SYDVKM, per germline. The CDR3 loop spans 15 amino acids. DNA for the CDR3: TGTGCCAGCAGTTTCAGACTAGCGAAGAACTACGAGCAGTACTTC. Protein: CASSFRLAKNYEQYF.

This clonotype was counted at least ten times. The chain uses TRBV28 and TRBJ1-6; D remains ambiguous. The CDR3 loop spans 16 amino acids. V lost 5 bases and J lost 8, with 19 bases in between. The germline V gene has CDR1 MDHEN and CDR2 SYDVKM. CDR3 nucleotides: TGTGCCAGCAGTCTTATGGGGATGGGAGCAGATTCACCCCTCCACTTT. This codes for CASSLMGMGADSPLHF. Filled out from reference TRBV28 and TRBJ1-6, the complete variable domain reads DVKVTQSSRYLVKRTGEKVFLECVQDMDHENMFWYRQDPGLGLRLIYFSYDVKMKEKGDIPEGYSVSREKKERFSLILESASTNQTSMYLCASSLMGMGADSPLHFGNGTRLTVT.

This clonotype showed up many times. This chain joins TRBV7-9 and TRBJ2-5; D is undetermined. Trimming cost V 5 bases and J 4 bases, with 14 bases left between them. The germline V gene encodes CDR1 SEHNR and CDR2 FQNEAQ (reference sequence). The CDR3 totals 14 residues. The CDR3 sequence is CASSRMSRAETQYF. CDR3 nucleotides: TGTGCCAGCAGCCGCATGTCGCGAGCAGAGACCCAGTACTTC. Filled out from reference TRBV7-9 and TRBJ2-5, the complete variable domain reads DTGVSQNPRHKITKRGQNVTFRCDPISEHNRLYWYRQTLGQGPEFLTYFQNEAQLEKSRLLSDRFSAERPKGSFSTLEIQRTEQGDSAMYLCASSRMSRAETQYFGPGTRLLVL.

This clonotype was observed a handful of times. The genes are TRBV27 and TRBJ1-3; D remains unclear. V lost 6 bases to trimming and J lost 0 bases, with 12 bases between them. The CDR3 has 15 amino acids. Looked up from germline, CDR1 is MNHEY and CDR2 is SMNVEV (reference sequence). The CDR3, as DNA: TGTGCCAGCAGCTTTGGCGCGAGCTCTGGAAACACCATATATTTT. Translated: CASSFGASSGNTIYF.

This clonotype was detected a few times. The V call is TRBV28, the J call TRBJ2-7, with 10 bases lining up with TRBD2. This CDR3 is 13 amino acids long. Germline V CDR1 and CDR2: MDHEN, SYDVKM. V lost 8 bases and J lost 6; bases outside the gene matches: 7. Here the CDR3 reads CASGVAGGSEQYF. The CDR3 coding sequence is TGTGCCAGCGGGGTAGCGGGAGGAAGCGAGCAGTACTTC.

This clonotype was seen ten or more times. The V call is TRBV15, the J call TRBJ2-1; D call uncertain. Germline V gene data show CDR1 as LNHNV and CDR2 as YYDKDF (reference sequence). The V end lost 1 base, the J end lost 2 bases, and 9 bases lay between the germline ends. The CDR3 spans 15 residues. The CDR3 reads CATSRAVGAYNEQFF. Written as DNA, the CDR3 is TGTGCCACCAGCAGAGCGGTCGGTGCCTACAATGAGCAGTTCTTC. The entire variable domain, with the rest obtained from reference TRBV15 and TRBJ2-1, is as follows: DAMVIQNPRYQVTQFGKPVTLSCSQTLNHNVMYWYQQKSSQAPKLLFHYYDKDFNNEADTPDNFQSRRPNTSFCFLDIRSPGLGDTAMYLCATSRAVGAYNEQFFGPGTRLTVL.